This record looks at one T cell receptor beta chain sequence and its context. Some clones are missing from TCRdb's copy, which holds only in-frame ones; the method was immunoSEQ multiplex PCR. Of 39,000 or so clones listed, about 90% were seen once; the top ten hold more than 0.3%. Looked up from germline, CDR1 is SGHTA and CDR2 is FQGNSA. CDR3 length: 17 amino acids. V was clipped by 1 base and J by 0 bases, with 13 bases between them. This entry is derived from a study of T cell changes during pregnancy in multiple sclerosis. The clonotype was recovered from a female donor in good health, enrolled as a control in a pregnancy study. Specimen: CD4+ T cells from peripheral blood mononuclear cells, collected after pregnancy. The chain couples TRBV7-2 to TRBJ2-1, with D maybe TRBD1 (6 bases). The chain's CDR3 is CASSLGSLGGSYNEQFF. Written as DNA, the CDR3 is TGTGCCAGCAGCTTAGGAAGCTTAGGGGGCTCCTACAATGAGCAGTTCTTC.